This T cell receptor (beta chain) was identified during a study of Ad26.COV2.S vaccination and SARS-CoV-2 variants. Notes on the study in general: People who got the vaccine or the placebo had similar non-spike TCR breadth.

This clone showed up just once. What it binds is unknown. Treatment specified: some 20 received Ad26.COV2.S at low or high dose, single or two shots; about 5 received placebo; per-sample allocation not given. It was on day 63 after the first vaccine or placebo injection that samples were taken. This vaccine is an Ad26 vector that expresses the Wuhan-strain SARS-CoV-2 spike. The protocol was immunoSEQ multiplex PCR, while the TCRdb copy is restricted to in-frame clones and leaves out a portion. The table includes about 350,000 clones, about nine tenths detected once. The CDR3 contains 15 residues. Per germline, CDR1 MRHNA and CDR2 SNTAGT. V lost 10 bases to trimming and J lost 7 bases; unmatched junction nucleotides: 18.

This receptor was obtained from a person between 18 and 65 years old who received the Ad26.COV2.S COVID-19 vaccine or a placebo. This material consisted of peripheral blood, taken in a trial of Ad26.COV2.S vaccine versus placebo. V is TRBV6-4 and J is TRBJ1-2, with TRBD1 matching over 7 bases. In DNA, the CDR3 is TGTGCCAACTTCGTTCATAGGGGGCGAATCTCTGGCTACACCTTC. As protein: CANFVHRGRISGYTF.